This is a list of T cell receptor beta chains from one sample in a study of shared clonotypes between healthy human individuals. Sequenced by immunoSEQ multiplex PCR; TCRdb stores in-frame clones only, minus some. The table has around 1.6 million clones, nearly 99% seen once; the top ten hold 0.4% to 0.45%. Sequenced: naive CD4+ T cells sorted from blood. The receptors shown here come from a man younger than 45 in good health. Each CDR3 is given with its conserved first and last residue. The order of the fields is J gene, V gene, clone size, D gene, CDR3 DNA, CDR3 protein. The D gene is left open where the match is weak. Size values are once, few and many counts, or a class for expanded clones, and some rows have none.

>TRBJ1-2|TRBV29-1|.|.
TGCAGCACCCGAAGGCAGGGAATAGGCTACACCTTC
CSTRRQGIGYTF
>TRBJ2-1|TRBV28|.|TRBD2
TGTGCCAGCAGTACCCCTAGCGGCTACAATGAGCAGTTCTTC
CASSTPSGYNEQFF
>TRBJ2-4|TRBV11-2|.|.
TGTGCCAGCAGCCCCCCCGGTCCGACAAACATTCAGTACTTC
CASSPPGPTNIQYF
>TRBJ2-1|TRBV27|.|TRBD1
TGTGCCAGCACCGCCCGACGGGACAGCTACAATGAGCAGTTCTTC
CASTARRDSYNEQFF
>TRBJ2-1|TRBV29-1|.|.
TGCAGCGCAGGTACTGAGCAGTTCTTC
CSAGTEQFF
>TRBJ2-7|TRBV5-6|.|.
TGTGCCAGCAGCTTGGGGCAGGGGTCTGTCTCCTTCTACGAGCAGTACTTC
CASSLGQGSVSFYEQYF
>TRBJ2-2|TRBV7-3|.|TRBD2
TGTGCCAGCAGCCCCCATAGCGGGAGCACCGGGGAGCTGTTTTTT
CASSPHSGSTGELFF
>TRBJ2-3|TRBV7-2|.|.
TGTGCCAGCAGCACCCCCAGGGATACGCAGTATTTT
CASSTPRDTQYF
>TRBJ1-4|TRBV6-5|once|TRBD1
TGTGCCAGCAGGACAGGGGGTGAAAAACTGTTTTTT
CASRTGGEKLFF
>TRBJ2-7|TRBV4-3|.|TRBD2
TGCGCCAGCAGCCAAGGAGGGCAAGGCGGGAGTCCCCACGAGCAGTACTTC
CASSQGGQGGSPHEQYF
>TRBJ1-2|TRBV6-6|.|TRBD1
TGTGCCAGCAGTTACGACAGGGACACTAACTATGGCTACACCTTC
CASSYDRDTNYGYTF
>TRBJ2-1|TRBV11-2|.|.
TGTGCCAGCAACCTCGGGACAGAGCAGTTCTTC
CASNLGTEQFF
>TRBJ1-5|TRBV7-2|.|.
TGTGCCAGCAGCCAGAGGGCTAATCAGCCCCAGCATTTT
CASSQRANQPQHF
>TRBJ2-1|TRBV4-3|.|.
TGCGCCAGCAGCCAAGTTATCGGGAGAACCAATGAGCAGTTCTTC
CASSQVIGRTNEQFF
>TRBJ2-5|TRBV5-1|.|.
TGCGCCAGCAGCGCCGCGGGAAGGGTTGAGACCCAGTACTTC
CASSAAGRVETQYF
>TRBJ1-5|TRBV29-1|.|.
TGCAGCGTTGTGCGGGACATCGGGCAGCCCCAGCATTTT
CSVVRDIGQPQHF
>TRBJ2-7|TRBV6-1|.|TRBD2
TGTGCCAGCGAGGGAACTAGCGGATCCTACGAGCAGTACTTC
CASEGTSGSYEQYF
>TRBJ2-7|TRBV7-9|.|TRBD1
TGTGCCAGCAGCACTCGACAGGGTCCCATAATCTACGAGCAGTACTTC
CASSTRQGPIIYEQYF
>TRBJ1-4|TRBV27|.|TRBD1
TGTGCCAGTAGACAGGGGGCGGCTAATGAAAAACTGTTTTTT
CASRQGAANEKLFF
>TRBJ1-4|TRBV5-5|.|.
TGTGCCAGCAGCCCGACACACCGGAATGAAAAACTGTTTTTT
CASSPTHRNEKLFF
>TRBJ2-7|TRBV5-1|.|TRBD2
TGCGCCAGCAGCCCCTCGGCTAGCGGGATATCCTACGAGCAGTACTTC
CASSPSASGISYEQYF
>TRBJ1-3|TRBV5-6|.|.
TGTGCCAGCAGCCGAGTAACGGGGCTTGGTGGAAACACCATATATTTT
CASSRVTGLGGNTIYF
>TRBJ2-7|TRBV2|.|.
TGTGCCAGGGCCCCGAACTCTTACGAGCAGTACTTC
CARAPNSYEQYF
>TRBJ2-5|TRBV5-4|once|TRBD2
TGTGCCAGCAGCCCCCGGGGGGGGCCTAGGGGGGCCCAGTACTTC
CASSPRGGPRGAQYF
>TRBJ2-3|TRBV11-1|.|.
TGTGCCAGCGCCGGGTCAGATACGCAGTATTTT
CASAGSDTQYF
>TRBJ1-5|TRBV6-1|.|.
TGTGCCAGCAGTGCTCCCCATCAGCCCCAGCATTTT
CASSAPHQPQHF
>TRBJ2-1|TRBV5-1|.|TRBD2
TGCGCCAGCAGCTCAACTAGCGGGAACAGATACAATGAGCAGTTCTTC
CASSSTSGNRYNEQFF
>TRBJ2-3|TRBV6-1|.|.
TGTGCCAGCAGTGAAGATCGAGAACTAAGGGAGTATTTT
CASSEDRELREYF
>TRBJ2-7|TRBV29-1|.|.
TGCAGCGTTGAGTTTGCTGAAGAGCAGTACTTC
CSVEFAEEQYF
>TRBJ2-7|TRBV25-1|.|.
TGTGCCAGCAGTTTGAGGGGCTACTACGAGCAGTACTTC
CASSLRGYYEQYF
>TRBJ1-5|TRBV30|.|.
TGTGCCTGGAAGGCAGGGAATGATCAGCCCCAGCATTTT
CAWKAGNDQPQHF
>TRBJ1-2|TRBV21-1|.|.
TGTGCCAGCAGCAAAAAAAATGGAGGGGGGCAGCCTAACTATGGCTACACCTTC
CASSKKNGGGQPNYGYTF
>TRBJ2-5|TRBV9|.|.
TGTGCCAGCAGCGTCTCTACGTTGGAGACCCAGTACTTC
CASSVSTLETQYF
>TRBJ2-1|TRBV10-3|.|TRBD2
TGTGCCATCAGTGCAACTAGCGGGAGGGACTACAATGAGCAGTTCTTC
CAISATSGRDYNEQFF
>TRBJ2-7|TRBV2|once|TRBD2
TGTGCCAGCAGTGACCTCTCTAGCGGGCCTTCCTACGAGCAGTACTTC
CASSDLSSGPSYEQYF
>TRBJ2-1|TRBV2|.|.
TGTGCCAGCAGTGAAGCTAGAAATGAGCAGTTCTTC
CASSEARNEQFF
>TRBJ2-7|TRBV11-3|.|.
TGTGCCAGCAGCTCGACAGGAAGCTCCTACGAGCAGTACTTC
CASSSTGSSYEQYF
>TRBJ2-7|TRBV11-2|.|.
TGTGCCAGCAGCTCCCAGCGTGACTCCTACGAGCAGTACTTC
CASSSQRDSYEQYF
>TRBJ2-5|TRBV28|.|.
TGTGCCAGCAGCCCCGGACAGCAAGAGACCCAGTACTTC
CASSPGQQETQYF
>TRBJ2-2|TRBV5-5|.|.
TGTGCCAGCAGCTTTTACAGTGCGACCGGGGAGCTGTTTTTT
CASSFYSATGELFF
>TRBJ1-1|TRBV2|.|.
TGTGCCCTGTACCCCCGGGCTTTCTTT
CALYPRAFF
>TRBJ2-7|TRBV28|.|TRBD2
TGTGCCAGCAGTTTGCTAGCGGGAGAAAGATACGAGCAGTACTTC
CASSLLAGERYEQYF
>TRBJ2-7|TRBV11-2|.|TRBD2
TGTGCCAGCAGCTCTATAGGACTAGCGGGAGTCCTTTTCCGGGAGCAGTACTTC
CASSSIGLAGVLFREQYF